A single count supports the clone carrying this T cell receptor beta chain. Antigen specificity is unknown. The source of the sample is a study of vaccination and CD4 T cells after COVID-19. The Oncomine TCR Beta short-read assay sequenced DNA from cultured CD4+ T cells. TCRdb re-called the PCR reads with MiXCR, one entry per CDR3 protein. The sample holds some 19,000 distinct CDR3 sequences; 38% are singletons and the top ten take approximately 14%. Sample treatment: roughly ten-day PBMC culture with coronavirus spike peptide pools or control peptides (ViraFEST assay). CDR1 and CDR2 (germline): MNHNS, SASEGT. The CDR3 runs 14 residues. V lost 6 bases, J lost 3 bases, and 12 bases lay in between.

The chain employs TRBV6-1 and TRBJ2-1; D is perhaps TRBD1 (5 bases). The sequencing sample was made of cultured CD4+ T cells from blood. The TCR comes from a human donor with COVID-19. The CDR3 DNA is TGTGCCAGCAGCACTCAGGGCAACTACAATGAGCAGTTCTTC. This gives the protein CASSTQGNYNEQFF.